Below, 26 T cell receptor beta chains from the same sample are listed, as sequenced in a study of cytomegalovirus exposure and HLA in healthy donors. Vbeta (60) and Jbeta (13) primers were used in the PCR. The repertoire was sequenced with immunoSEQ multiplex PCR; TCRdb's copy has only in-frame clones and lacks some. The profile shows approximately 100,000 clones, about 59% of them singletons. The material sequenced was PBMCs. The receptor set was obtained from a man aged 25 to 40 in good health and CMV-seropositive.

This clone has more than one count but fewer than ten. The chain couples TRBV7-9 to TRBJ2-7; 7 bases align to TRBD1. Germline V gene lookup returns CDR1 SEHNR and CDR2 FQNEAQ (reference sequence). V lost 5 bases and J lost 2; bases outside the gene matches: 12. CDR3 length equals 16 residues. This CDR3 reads CASSPKPGQTAYEQYF. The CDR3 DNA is TGTGCCAGCAGCCCTAAGCCGGGACAGACGGCCTACGAGCAGTACTTC.

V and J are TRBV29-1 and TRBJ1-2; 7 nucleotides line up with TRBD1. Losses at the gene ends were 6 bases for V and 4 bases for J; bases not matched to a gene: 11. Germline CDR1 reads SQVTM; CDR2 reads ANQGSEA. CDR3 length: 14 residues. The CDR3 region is CSVLTGPIRYGYTF. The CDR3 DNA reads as TGCAGCGTCCTGACAGGGCCCATTCGCTATGGCTACACCTTC.

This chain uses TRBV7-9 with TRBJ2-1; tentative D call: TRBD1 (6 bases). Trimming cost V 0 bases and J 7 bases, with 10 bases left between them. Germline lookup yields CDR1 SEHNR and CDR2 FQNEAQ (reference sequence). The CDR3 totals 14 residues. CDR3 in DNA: TGTGCCAGCAGCTTAGCACAGGGAAGGAATGAGCAGTTCTTC. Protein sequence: CASSLAQGRNEQFF.

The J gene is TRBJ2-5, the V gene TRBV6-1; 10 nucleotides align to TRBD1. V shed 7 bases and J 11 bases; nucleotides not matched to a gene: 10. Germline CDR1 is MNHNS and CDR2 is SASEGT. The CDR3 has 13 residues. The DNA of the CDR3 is TGTGCCAGCAACCTTGGACAGGGGGGAAGGCAGTACTTC. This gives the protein CASNLGQGGRQYF.

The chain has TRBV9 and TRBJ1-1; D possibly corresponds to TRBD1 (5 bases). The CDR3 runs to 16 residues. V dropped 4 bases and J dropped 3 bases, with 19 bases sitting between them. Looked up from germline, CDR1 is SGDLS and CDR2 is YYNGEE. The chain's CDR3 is CASSHKEWGVDTEAFF. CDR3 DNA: TGTGCCAGCAGCCATAAAGAGTGGGGGGTGGACACTGAAGCTTTCTTT.

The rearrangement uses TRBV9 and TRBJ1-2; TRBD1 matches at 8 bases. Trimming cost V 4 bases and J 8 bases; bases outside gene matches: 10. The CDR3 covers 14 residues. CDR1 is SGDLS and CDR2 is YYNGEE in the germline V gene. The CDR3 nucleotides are TGTGCCAGCAGCCCGATGGACAGGGCGGGAGGCTACACCTTC. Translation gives CASSPMDRAGGYTF.

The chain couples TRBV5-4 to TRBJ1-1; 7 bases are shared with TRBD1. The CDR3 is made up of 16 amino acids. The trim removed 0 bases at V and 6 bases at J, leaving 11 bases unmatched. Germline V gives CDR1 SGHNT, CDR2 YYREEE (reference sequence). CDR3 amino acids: CASSLAGGQGGPEAFF. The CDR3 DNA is TGTGCCAGCAGCTTGGCGGGTGGGCAGGGGGGCCCTGAAGCTTTCTTT.

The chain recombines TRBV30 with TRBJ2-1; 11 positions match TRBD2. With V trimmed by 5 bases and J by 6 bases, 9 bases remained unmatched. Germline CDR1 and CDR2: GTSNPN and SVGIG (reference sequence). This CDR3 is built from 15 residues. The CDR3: CAWYTVAGGLNEQFF. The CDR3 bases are TGTGCCTGGTACACCGTAGCGGGGGGGCTCAATGAGCAGTTCTTC.

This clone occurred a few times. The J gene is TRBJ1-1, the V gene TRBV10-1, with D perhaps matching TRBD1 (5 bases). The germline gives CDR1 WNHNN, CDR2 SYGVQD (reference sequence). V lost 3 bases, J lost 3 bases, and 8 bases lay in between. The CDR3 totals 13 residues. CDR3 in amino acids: CASSDDSYTEAFF. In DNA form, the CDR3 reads TGCGCCAGCAGTGATGACAGTTACACTGAAGCTTTCTTT.

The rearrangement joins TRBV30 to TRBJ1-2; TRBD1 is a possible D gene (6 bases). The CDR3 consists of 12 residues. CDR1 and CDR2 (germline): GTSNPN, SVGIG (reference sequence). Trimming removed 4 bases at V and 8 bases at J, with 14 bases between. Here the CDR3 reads CAWTDGGLGYTF. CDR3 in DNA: TGTGCCTGGACTGACGGGGGGCTCGGCTACACCTTC.

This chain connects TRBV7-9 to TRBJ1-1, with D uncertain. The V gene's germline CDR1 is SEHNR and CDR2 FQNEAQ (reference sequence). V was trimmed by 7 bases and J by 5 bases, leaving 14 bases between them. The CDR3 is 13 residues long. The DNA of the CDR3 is TGTGCCAGCACCCGGAGAGTTGAGACTGAAGCTTTCTTT. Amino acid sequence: CASTRRVETEAFF.

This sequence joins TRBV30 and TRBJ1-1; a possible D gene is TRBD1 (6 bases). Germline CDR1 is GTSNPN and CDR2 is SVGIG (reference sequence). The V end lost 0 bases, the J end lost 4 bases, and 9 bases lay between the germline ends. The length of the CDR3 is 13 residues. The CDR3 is CAWSVGGVTEAFF. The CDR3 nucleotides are TGTGCCTGGAGTGTAGGGGGGGTCACTGAAGCTTTCTTT.

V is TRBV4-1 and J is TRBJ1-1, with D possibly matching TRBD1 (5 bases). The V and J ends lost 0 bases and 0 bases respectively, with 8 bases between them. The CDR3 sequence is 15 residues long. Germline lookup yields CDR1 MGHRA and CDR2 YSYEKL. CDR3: CASSQEQVLNTEAFF. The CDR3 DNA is TGCGCCAGCAGCCAAGAACAGGTATTGAACACTGAAGCTTTCTTT.

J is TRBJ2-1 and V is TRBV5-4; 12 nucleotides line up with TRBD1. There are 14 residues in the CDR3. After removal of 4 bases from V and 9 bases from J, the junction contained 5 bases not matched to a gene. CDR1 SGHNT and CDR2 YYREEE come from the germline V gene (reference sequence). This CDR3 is CASSPGQGAGEQFF. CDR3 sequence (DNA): TGTGCCAGCAGCCCGGGACAGGGGGCGGGTGAGCAGTTCTTC.

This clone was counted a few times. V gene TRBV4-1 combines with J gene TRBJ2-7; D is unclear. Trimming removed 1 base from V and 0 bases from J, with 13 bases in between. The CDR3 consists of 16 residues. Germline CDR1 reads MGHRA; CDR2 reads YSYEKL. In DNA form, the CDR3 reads TGCGCCAGCAGCCAAGTTGGGCACGTGAGCTCCTACGAGCAGTACTTC. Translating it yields CASSQVGHVSSYEQYF.

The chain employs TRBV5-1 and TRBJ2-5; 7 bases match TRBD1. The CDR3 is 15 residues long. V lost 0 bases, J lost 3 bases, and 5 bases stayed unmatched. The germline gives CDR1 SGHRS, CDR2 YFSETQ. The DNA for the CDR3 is TGCGCCAGCAGCTTGGCCGGGACAGATGAAGAGACCCAGTACTTC. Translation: CASSLAGTDEETQYF. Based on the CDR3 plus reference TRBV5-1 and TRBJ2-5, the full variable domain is KAGVTQTPRYLIKTRGQQVTLSCSPISGHRSVSWYQQTPGQGLQFLFEYFSETQRNKGNFPGRFSGRQFSNSRSEMNVSTLELGDSALYLCASSLAGTDEETQYFGPGTRLLVL.

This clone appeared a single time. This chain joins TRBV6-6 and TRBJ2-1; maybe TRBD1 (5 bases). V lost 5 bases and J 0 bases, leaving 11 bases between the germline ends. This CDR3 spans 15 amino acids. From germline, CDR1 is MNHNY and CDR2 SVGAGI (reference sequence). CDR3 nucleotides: TGTGCCAGCAGTCGTGGGGCTCCCTCCTACAATGAGCAGTTCTTC. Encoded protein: CASSRGAPSYNEQFF.

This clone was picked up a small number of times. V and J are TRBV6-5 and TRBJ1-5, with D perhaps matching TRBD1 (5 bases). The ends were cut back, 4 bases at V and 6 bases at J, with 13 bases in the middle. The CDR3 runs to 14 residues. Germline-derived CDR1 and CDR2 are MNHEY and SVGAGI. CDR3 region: CASSSLRAGQPQHF. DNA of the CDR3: TGTGCCAGCAGTTCCCTCAGGGCAGGTCAGCCCCAGCATTTT.

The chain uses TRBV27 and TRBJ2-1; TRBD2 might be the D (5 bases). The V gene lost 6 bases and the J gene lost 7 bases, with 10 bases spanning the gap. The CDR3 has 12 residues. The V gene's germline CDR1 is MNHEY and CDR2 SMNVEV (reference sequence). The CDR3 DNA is TGTGCCAGCAGAAGCACGGGGAATGAGCAGTTCTTC. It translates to CASRSTGNEQFF.

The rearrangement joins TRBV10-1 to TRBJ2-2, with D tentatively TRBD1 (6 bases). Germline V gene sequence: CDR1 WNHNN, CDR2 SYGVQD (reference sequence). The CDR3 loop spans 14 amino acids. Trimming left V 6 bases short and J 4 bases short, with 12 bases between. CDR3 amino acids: CASSPQGLTGELFF. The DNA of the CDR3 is TGCGCCAGCAGCCCTCAGGGGCTCACCGGGGAGCTGTTTTTT.

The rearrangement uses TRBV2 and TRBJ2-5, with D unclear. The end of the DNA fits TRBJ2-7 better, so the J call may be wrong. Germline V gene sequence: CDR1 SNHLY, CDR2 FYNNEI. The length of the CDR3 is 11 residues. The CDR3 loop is CASYHTYEQYF. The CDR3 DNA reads TGTGCCAGCTATCATACCTACGAGCAGTACTTC.

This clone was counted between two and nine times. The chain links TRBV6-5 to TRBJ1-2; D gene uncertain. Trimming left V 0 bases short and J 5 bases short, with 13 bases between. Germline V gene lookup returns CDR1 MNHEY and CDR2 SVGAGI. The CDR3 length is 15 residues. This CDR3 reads CASSYSVRSWYGYTF. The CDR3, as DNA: TGTGCCAGCAGTTACTCGGTCCGGTCGTGGTATGGCTACACCTTC.

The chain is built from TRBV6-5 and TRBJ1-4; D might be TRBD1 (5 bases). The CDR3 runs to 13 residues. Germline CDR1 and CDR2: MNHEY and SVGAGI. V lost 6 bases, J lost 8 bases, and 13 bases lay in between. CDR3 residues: CASSSRVAEKLFF. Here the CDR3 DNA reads TGTGCCAGCAGCAGCAGGGTCGCCGAAAAACTGTTTTTT.

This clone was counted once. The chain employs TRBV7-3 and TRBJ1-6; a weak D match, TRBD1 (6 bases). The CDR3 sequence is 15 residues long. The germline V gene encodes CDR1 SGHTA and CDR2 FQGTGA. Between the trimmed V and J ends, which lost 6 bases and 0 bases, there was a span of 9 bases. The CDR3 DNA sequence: TGTGCCAGCAGGTTGGACAGCTCCTATAATTCACCCCTCCACTTT. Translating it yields CASRLDSSYNSPLHF.

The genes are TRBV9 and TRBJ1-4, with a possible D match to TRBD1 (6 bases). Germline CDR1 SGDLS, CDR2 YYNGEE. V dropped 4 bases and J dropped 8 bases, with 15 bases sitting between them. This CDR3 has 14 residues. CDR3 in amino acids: CASSPRTDREKLFF. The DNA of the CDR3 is TGTGCCAGCAGCCCAAGGACAGATAGGGAAAAACTGTTTTTT. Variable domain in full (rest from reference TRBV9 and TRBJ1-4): DSGVTQTPKHLITATGQRVTLRCSPRSGDLSVYWYQQSLDQGLQFLIQYYNGEERAKGNILERFSAQQFPDLHSELNLSSLELGDSALYFCASSPRTDREKLFFGSGTQLSVL.

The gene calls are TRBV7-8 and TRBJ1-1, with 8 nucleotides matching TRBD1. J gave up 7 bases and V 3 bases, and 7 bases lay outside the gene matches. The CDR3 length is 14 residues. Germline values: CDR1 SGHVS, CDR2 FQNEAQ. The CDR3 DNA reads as TGTGCCAGCAGCTTTCGGACAGGGCTCGGTGAAGCTTTCTTT. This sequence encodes CASSFRTGLGEAFF. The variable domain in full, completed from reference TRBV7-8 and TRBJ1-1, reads GAGVSQSPRYKVAKRGQDVALRCDPISGHVSLFWYQQALGQGPEFLTYFQNEAQLDKSGLPSDRFFAERPEGSVSTLKIQRTQQEDSAVYLCASSFRTGLGEAFFGQGTRLTVV.